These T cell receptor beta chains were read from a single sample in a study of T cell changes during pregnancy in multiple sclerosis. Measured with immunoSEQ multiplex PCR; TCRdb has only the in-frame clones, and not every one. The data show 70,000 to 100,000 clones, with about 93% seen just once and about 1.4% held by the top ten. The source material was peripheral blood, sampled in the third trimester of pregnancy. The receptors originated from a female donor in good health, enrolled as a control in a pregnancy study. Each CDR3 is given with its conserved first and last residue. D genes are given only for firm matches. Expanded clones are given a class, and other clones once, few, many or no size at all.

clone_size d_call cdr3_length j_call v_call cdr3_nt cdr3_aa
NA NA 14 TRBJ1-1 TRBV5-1 TGCGCCAGCAGCTTGGACAGGCAGAACACTGAAGCTTTCTTT CASSLDRQNTEAFF
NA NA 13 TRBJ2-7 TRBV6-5 TGTGCCAGCAGACAGGGCCAGTACTACGAGCAGTACTTC CASRQGQYYEQYF
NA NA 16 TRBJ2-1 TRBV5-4 TGTGCCAGCAGCCGGGACTCCCCGAAGTCCCCCAATGAGCAGTTCTTC CASSRDSPKSPNEQFF
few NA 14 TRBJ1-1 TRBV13 TGTGCCAGCAGCTTACAGGGAACGAGTACTGAAGCTTTCTTT CASSLQGTSTEAFF
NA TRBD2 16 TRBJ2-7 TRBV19 TGTGCCAGTAGTGGACAGGCTAGCGGGAGCTTCTACGAGCAGTACTTC CASSGQASGSFYEQYF
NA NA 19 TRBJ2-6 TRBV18 TGTGCCAGCTCACCACGCGGGCACAGTCTGAGCTCTGGGGCCAACGTCCTGACTTTC CASSPRGHSLSSGANVLTF
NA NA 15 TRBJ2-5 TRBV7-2 TGTGCCAGCAGCTTGGAGGGCCCTATAAGAGAGACCCAGTACTTC CASSLEGPIRETQYF
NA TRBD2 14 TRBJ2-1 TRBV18 TGTGCCAGCTCAGTCCGGCGGGGGGTCAATGAGCAGTTCTTC CASSVRRGVNEQFF
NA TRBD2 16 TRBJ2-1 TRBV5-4 TGTGCCAGCAGCTCGGGACTAGCGGGAGTGCTCAATGAGCAGTTCTTC CASSSGLAGVLNEQFF
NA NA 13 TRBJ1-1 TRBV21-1 TGTGCCACACGGGAGGGGATGAACACTGAAGCTTTCTTT CATREGMNTEAFF
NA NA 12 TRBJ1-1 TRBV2 TGTGCCAGCATTTATAGCCACACTGAAGCTTTCTTT CASIYSHTEAFF
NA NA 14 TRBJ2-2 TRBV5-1 TGCGCCAGCAGCTTGATGGACTACACCGGGGAGCTGTTTTTT CASSLMDYTGELFF
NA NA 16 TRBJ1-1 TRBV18 TGTGCCAGCTCACCTCCGGACACCCTATTGAACACTGAAGCTTTCTTT CASSPPDTLLNTEAFF
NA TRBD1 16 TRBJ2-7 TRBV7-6 TGTGCCAGCAGCCCCGGGTTAGGGACAGGGGTATACGAGCAGTACTTC CASSPGLGTGVYEQYF
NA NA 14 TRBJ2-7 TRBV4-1 TGCGCCAGCAGCTCGGGATCCGGGGGTTACGAGCAGTACTTC CASSSGSGGYEQYF
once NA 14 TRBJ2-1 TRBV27 TGTGCCAGCAGTTATGGCCCCCCGAGGGATGAGCAGTTCTTC CASSYGPPRDEQFF
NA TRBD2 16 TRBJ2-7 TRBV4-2 TGTGCCAGCAGCCAAGATCGGGCTAGCGGGAGTTACGAGCAGTACTTC CASSQDRASGSYEQYF
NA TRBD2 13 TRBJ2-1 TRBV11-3 TGTGCCAGCAGTCCCGGGGGGGGTAATGAGCAGTTCTTC CASSPGGGNEQFF
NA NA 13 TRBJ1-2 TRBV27 TGTGCCAGCAGTTTGTCAGGGGCCTATGGCTACACCTTC CASSLSGAYGYTF
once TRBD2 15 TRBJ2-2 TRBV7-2 TGTGCCAGCAGCTTAACGGCTAGCGGGACCGGGGAGCTGTTTTTT CASSLTASGTGELFF
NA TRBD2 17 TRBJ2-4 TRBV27 TGTGCCAGCAGTCCTCTTTTTAGCGGGATGGCCAAAAACATTCAGTACTTC CASSPLFSGMAKNIQYF
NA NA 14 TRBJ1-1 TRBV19 TGTGCCAGTAGTATAGACAGCGGCGGCACTGAAGCTTTCTTT CASSIDSGGTEAFF
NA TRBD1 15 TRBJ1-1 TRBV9 TGTGCCAGCAGCGTACTAGGGGGCATGAACACTGAAGCTTTCTTT CASSVLGGMNTEAFF
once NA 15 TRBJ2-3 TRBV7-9 TGTGCCAGCAGCTTCACTAGTACTAGCACAGATACGCAGTATTTT CASSFTSTSTDTQYF
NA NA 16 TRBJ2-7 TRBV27 TGTGCCAGCAGTCCACGGGGGGCTGGACAGACCTACGAGCAGTACTTC CASSPRGAGQTYEQYF
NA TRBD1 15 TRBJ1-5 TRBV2 TGTGCCAGCAACCTAAGACAGGGCAAGAGTCAGCCCCAGCATTTT CASNLRQGKSQPQHF
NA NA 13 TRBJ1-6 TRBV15 TGTGCCACCAGCAGAGATCTCTATTCACCCCTCCACTTT CATSRDLYSPLHF
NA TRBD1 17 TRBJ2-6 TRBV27 TGTGCCAGCAGTCCCATCGACAGGGTTGCTGGGGCCAACGTCCTGACTTTC CASSPIDRVAGANVLTF
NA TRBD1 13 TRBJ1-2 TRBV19 TGTGCCAGTAATCCGGGACAGGGGAATGGCTACACCTTC CASNPGQGNGYTF
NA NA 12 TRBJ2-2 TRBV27 TGTGCCAGCAGTTTTAAGCCCGGGGAGCTGTTTTTT CASSFKPGELFF
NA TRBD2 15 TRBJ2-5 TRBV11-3 TGTGCCAGCAGCCTTGGCGGGAGGGCCGAAGAGACCCAGTACTTC CASSLGGRAEETQYF
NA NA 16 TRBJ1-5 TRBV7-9 TGTGCCAGCAGCTTAACGGGTTTGGGTGATAAAGTTACCCAGCATTTT CASSLTGLGDKVTQHF
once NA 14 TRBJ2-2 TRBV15 TGTGCCACCAGCAAAATCGTTAATACCGGGGAGCTGTTTTTT CATSKIVNTGELFF
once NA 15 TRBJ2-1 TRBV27 TGTGCCAGCAATCTAATTGGGGGCCCTTACAATGAGCAGTTCTTC CASNLIGGPYNEQFF
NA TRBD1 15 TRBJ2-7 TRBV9 TGTGCCAGCAGCGTAGGGGCAGGGGGCTTATACGAGCAGTACTTC CASSVGAGGLYEQYF
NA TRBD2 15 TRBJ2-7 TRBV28 TGTGCCAGCAGTTCCTCCAGGGACTACTCCTACGAGCAGTACTTC CASSSSRDYSYEQYF
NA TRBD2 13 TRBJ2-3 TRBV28 TGTGCCAGCAGTTATGGGACTAGGGATACGCAGTATTTT CASSYGTRDTQYF
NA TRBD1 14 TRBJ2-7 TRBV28 TGTGCCAGCAGTCTCGGACAGGGGCCCTACGAGCAGTACTTC CASSLGQGPYEQYF
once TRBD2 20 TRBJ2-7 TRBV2 TGTGCCAGCAGTGAAGCGCGAGACACTAAGCGGGAGATTGGTTTCTACGAGCAGTACTTC CASSEARDTKREIGFYEQYF
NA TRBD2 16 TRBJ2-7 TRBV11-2 TGTGCCAGCAGCTTAGGGACGCTAGCGGGGGGTTACGAGCAGTACTTC CASSLGTLAGGYEQYF
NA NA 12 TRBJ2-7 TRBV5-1 TGCGCCAGCAGCTTGCCAGGGGCCGAGCAGTACTTC CASSLPGAEQYF
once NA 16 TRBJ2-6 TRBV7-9 TGTGCCAGCAGCTTACCACTACACTCTGGGGCCAACGTCCTGACTTTC CASSLPLHSGANVLTF
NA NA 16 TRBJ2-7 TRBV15 TGTGCCACCAGCAGAGATTGGGTGGGGGAGGCCCACGAGCAGTACTTC CATSRDWVGEAHEQYF
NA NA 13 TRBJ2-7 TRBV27 TGTGCCAGCAGCTGGCCCACAGGGAACGAGCAGTACTTC CASSWPTGNEQYF
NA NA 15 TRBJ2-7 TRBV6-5 TGTGCCAGCAGTTCCGCCCCTCCCGGGACCTACGAGCAGTACTTC CASSSAPPGTYEQYF
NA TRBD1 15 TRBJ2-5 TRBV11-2 TGTGCCAGCAGCTTAGATGCGACAGGGCAAGAGACCCAGTACTTC CASSLDATGQETQYF
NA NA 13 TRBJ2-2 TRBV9 TGTGCCAGCAGCGTAGGAGTCGCCGGGGAGCTGTTTTTT CASSVGVAGELFF
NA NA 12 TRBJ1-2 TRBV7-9 TGTGCCAGCAGCTTAGGAGGTTATGGCTACACCTTC CASSLGGYGYTF
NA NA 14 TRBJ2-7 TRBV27 TGTGCCAGCAGACCACCTTATTCGGGGGTTGAGCAGTACTTC CASRPPYSGVEQYF
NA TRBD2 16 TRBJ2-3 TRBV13 TGTGCCAGCAGCTTGTTAGCGGGAGGCCGCACAGATACGCAGTATTTT CASSLLAGGRTDTQYF
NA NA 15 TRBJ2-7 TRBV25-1 TGTGCCAGCAGTGAATATCCCCTCAGCTCCTACGAGCAGTACTTC CASSEYPLSSYEQYF
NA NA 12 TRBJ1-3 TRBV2 TGTGCCAGCAGGGAGGGCCTCGGCACCATATATTTT CASREGLGTIYF
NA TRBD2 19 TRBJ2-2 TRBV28 TGTGCCAGCAGCCCCGTCCCAGCGGGAGTTCGAAGGGGCACCGGGGAGCTGTTTTTT CASSPVPAGVRRGTGELFF
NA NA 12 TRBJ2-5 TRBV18 TGTGCCAGCTCACTGGGGGCAGAGACCCAGTACTTC CASSLGAETQYF
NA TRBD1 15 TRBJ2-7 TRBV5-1 TGCGCCAGCAGCTTTTCGACAGGGGTCTCCTACGAGCAGTACTTC CASSFSTGVSYEQYF
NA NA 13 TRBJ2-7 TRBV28 TGTGCCAGCAGTCTTTCCTCCTACTACGAGCAGTACTTC CASSLSSYYEQYF
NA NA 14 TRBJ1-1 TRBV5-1 TGCGCCAGCCTCGCGGGGGTAGGGGGCACTGAAGCTTTCTTT CASLAGVGGTEAFF
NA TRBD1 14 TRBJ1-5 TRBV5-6 TGTGCCAGCAGCCACCGGGACAGTAATCAGCCCCAGCATTTT CASSHRDSNQPQHF
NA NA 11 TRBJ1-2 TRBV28 TGTGCCAGCAGTTTTGTTCTTGGCTACACCTTC CASSFVLGYTF